This T cell receptor beta chain was recovered during a study of T cells in tumors after PD-1 blockade. Turning to the study itself: No patient had prior checkpoint blockade, systemic immunosuppression, or radiotherapy within 4 weeks. Patients received pembrolizumab 200 mg every 3 weeks or cemiplimab 350 mg every 2 weeks. A subset received ongoing vismodegib 150 mg daily alongside anti-PD-1 therapy. Study-level results: Some novel exhausted tumor clones appeared in pre-treatment blood, suggesting peripheral recruitment.

Generated by immunoSEQ multiplex PCR, the TCRdb table keeps only in-frame clones and is missing some. The data show about 33,000 clones, approximately 78% seen once. This CDR3 is built from 14 residues. Germline assignment: CDR1 ENHRY and CDR2 SYGVKD. Trimming pared 2 bases from V and 2 bases from J, leaving 9 bases between. This clone was observed a few times. Its antigen is undetermined. The receptor was isolated from a human donor with basal cell carcinoma. V and J are TRBV10-3 and TRBJ1-2; a weak D match, TRBD1 (5 bases). Sample: PBMCs, taken before anti-PD-1 treatment. The CDR3 DNA reads as TGTGCCATCAGTGAGGGAAGACAGAACTATGGCTACACCTTC. Protein sequence: CAISEGRQNYGYTF.